The 3 T cell receptor beta chains below all came from one sample that was sequenced in a study of response to subunit inactivated influenza vaccine. TCRdb used MiXCR to reprocess the RT-PCR reads, holding one entry per CDR3 protein. Among about 500,000 distinct CDR3 sequences listed, 16% were seen once. The sequencing here drew on CD4+ T cells sorted from PBMCs, taken around 25 months after vaccination. These TCRs come from a man between 50 and 75 years old who received an inactivated influenza vaccine.

This clonotype was detected a few times. The chain carries TRBV7-2 and TRBJ1-3; D is unclear. The CDR3 is 17 amino acids. The germline gives CDR1 SGHTA, CDR2 FQGNSA. The V gene lost 2 bases and the J gene lost 4 bases, with 18 bases spanning the gap. CDR3 DNA sequence: TGTGCCAGCAGCTTACTAACTACAGCAATACTAGGAAACACCATATATTTT. It yields the protein CASSLLTTAILGNTIYF.

This chain connects TRBV5-1 to TRBJ2-7, with 7 bases identical to TRBD2. The CDR3 covers 15 residues. V gave up 5 bases and J gave up 7 bases; unmatched junction bases: 15. Germline CDR1 is SGHRS and CDR2 is YFSETQ. CDR3 bases: TGCGCCAGCAGAATCGCGGGAGCCCCCACGGGGGAGCAGTACTTC. As protein: CASRIAGAPTGEQYF.

The V call is TRBV6-2 or TRBV6-3, the J call TRBJ2-7; maybe TRBD1 (6 bases). Germline lookup yields CDR1 MNHEY and CDR2 SVGEGT. The germline V and J ends were trimmed by 2 bases and 3 bases, with 8 bases remaining between them. This CDR3 is 13 amino acids long. This chain's CDR3 is CASSYRDNYEQYF. In DNA, the CDR3 is TGTGCCAGCAGTTACCGGGACAACTACGAGCAGTACTTC.